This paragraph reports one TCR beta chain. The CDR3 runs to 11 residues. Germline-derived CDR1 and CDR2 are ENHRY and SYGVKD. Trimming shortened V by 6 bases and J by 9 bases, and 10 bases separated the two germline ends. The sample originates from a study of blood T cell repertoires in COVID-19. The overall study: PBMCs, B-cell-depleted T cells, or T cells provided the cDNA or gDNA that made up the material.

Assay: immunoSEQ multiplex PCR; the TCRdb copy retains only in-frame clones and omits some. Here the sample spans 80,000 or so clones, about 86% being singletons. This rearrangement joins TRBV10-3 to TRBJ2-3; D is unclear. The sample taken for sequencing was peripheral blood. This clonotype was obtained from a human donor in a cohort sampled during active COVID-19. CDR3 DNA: TGTGCCATCAGATCTAACCGCACGCAGTATTTT. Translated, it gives CAIRSNRTQYF.